Detailed here is one TCR beta chain. This clonotype was counted a few times. It has no known antigen specificity. No much larger clone exists at a distance of one base, and base qualities are not known. Systemically healthy Caucasian individuals from Russia, approximately 39 in total and aged about 6 to 95 years, were included as donors. Each donor gave roughly 9 milliliters of peripheral blood, drawn into EDTA-treated Vacutainer tubes. Ficoll-Paque density-gradient centrifugation was used to isolate PBMCs, with at least 6.5 million per sample. Trizol reagent was used to extract total RNA from PBMCs, with at least 6 micrograms per sample. For every donor, an aliquot of PBMCs went through flow cytometry to measure the percentages of naive CD45RAhigh/CD27high T cells. This entry belongs to a study of blood T cells in healthy people across ages (dated by TCRdb to between 2015 and 2016). Study-level background: In model experiments, template switching captured about one uniquely barcoded TCR beta cDNA molecule for every two T cells. The study measured age-related changes in TCR beta repertoire diversity using deep sequencing normalized with unique cDNA molecular identifiers. Four age groups were formed from the donors: young (average approximately 15 years), middle-aged (around 41), aged (under 70) and long-lived (roughly 88). For two donors (one aged 18 to 30 and one aged 80 or older), the study analyzed two additional independent replicas of 1 million unique cDNA reads from the same blood draw. General conclusions and limits of the study: Compared with the aged group, the long-lived group had more naive CD4+ T cells, fewer expanded clones and increased TCR diversity, suggesting age selection. The percentage of naive T cells measured by flow cytometry correlated strongly with observed TCR beta diversity. Conclusive comparison of naive and antigen-experienced compartments was prevented by the profiling of bulk unsorted PBMCs. Total diversity estimates from one million sequenced T cells were considered lower bounds and underestimates. Observed TCR beta diversity per million T cells fell roughly linearly with age, and a significant reduction was already apparent by age around 44. Donor CMV infection status was unknown, potentially confounding age-related changes in expanded clonotypes.

To prepare the library, 5' RACE was applied. These reads were obtained on an Illumina HiSeq 2500. The second PCR ran for about 7 to 11 cycles and used a J-beta primer mix along with a sample-barcoded 5' primer. A unique molecular identifier was introduced onto each TCR beta cDNA molecule by a template-switch 5' adaptor carrying 12 random nucleotides. At least 2.5 million CDR3-containing paired-end reads were obtained from each sample. First-strand cDNA was synthesized from all RNA with the Mint cDNA synthesis kit, primed by a TRBC-specific oligonucleotide. After uracil-DNA glycosylase treatment, a first 18-cycle PCR used universal primers M1SS and BC2_uni_R on all cDNA. In the source study's methods: Normalization of each sample was performed by random selection of 1 million high-quality reads, each carrying a distinct molecular identifier. Reads with shared molecular identifiers were discarded instead of being binned into consensus sequences. MiTCR, run with a Q25 quality threshold and the strictest error-elimination algorithm, handled CDR3 identification, clonotype clustering and error correction. A nonparametric unseen species model using Euler transformation provided a lower-bound estimate of total TCR beta diversity. The raw public reads went through TCRdb reprocessing: fastp at Q25, MiXCR clone calling, in-frame beta chains kept. CDR3 protein sequences are deduplicated, and each keeps its most common genes and DNA. The V and J calls and clone size are TCRdb's, not the authors'. This sample holds 600,000 to 900,000 distinct CDR3 sequences; roughly 24% were observed only once. Under 3% of the sample belongs to the ten largest clones.

From the germline V gene, CDR1 is SGHRS and CDR2 is YFSETQ. Between the V and J ends, shortened by 0 bases and 0 bases respectively, the junction contains 15 bases. From the cysteine up to the phenylalanine, the CDR3 has a length of 17 residues. Just the 51-base CDR3 DNA is kept, in frame starting at base 1. These same data were also listed under a study on T cells of mothers and their children. The second study's authors report: The donors were nine systemically healthy Caucasian individuals, made up of three mothers and their six children. cDNA synthesis used all of the extracted RNA, with roughly 1.6 ug of RNA in each 15 ul reaction. In the second PCR, the M1S primer introduced both the sample barcodes and 2-4 random nucleotides. Each mother yielded over 9.5 million TCR beta CDR3 reads and each child about 3 million reads. In both related and unrelated pairs, thymic selection shapes the output of TCR recombination in a similar way, with inherited differences having only a minor effect. Normalized repertoire overlap was always found to be slightly, but never significantly, higher in related mother-child pairs than in unrelated mother-child pairs. Persistent microchimeric T cell clones were not detected, at a sensitivity of 85 to 100 clones per million clonotypes. To look for features that set related mother-child pairs apart from unrelated individuals, the researchers ran deep NGS to compare the TCR beta repertoires of mothers and children. The mean age was about 40 +/- 4 years for the mothers and about 12 +/- 4 years for the children. Libraries were sequenced on Illumina HiSeq 2000 with 100+100 nt paired-end reads after adapter ligation with NEBNext reagents. To avoid cross-contamination, the mother libraries and the child libraries were prepared a month apart and sequenced in separate runs. Between roughly 500,000 and 2,300,000 distinct TCR beta clonotypes were identified per donor. Naive TCR beta clonotypes were estimated from low-frequency clonotypes matched to each donor's FACS-determined naive share, without sorting.

The sample was blood. This receptor was obtained from a boy between 10 and 17 years old in good health. The chain links TRBV5-1 with TRBJ2-5; possibly the D gene is TRBD2, per 6 matching bases. The CDR3 corresponds to CASSLASRDSYQETQYF. The sequenced DNA is TGCGCCAGCAGCTTGGCTTCCCGGGACTCGTACCAAGAGACCCAGTACTTC.